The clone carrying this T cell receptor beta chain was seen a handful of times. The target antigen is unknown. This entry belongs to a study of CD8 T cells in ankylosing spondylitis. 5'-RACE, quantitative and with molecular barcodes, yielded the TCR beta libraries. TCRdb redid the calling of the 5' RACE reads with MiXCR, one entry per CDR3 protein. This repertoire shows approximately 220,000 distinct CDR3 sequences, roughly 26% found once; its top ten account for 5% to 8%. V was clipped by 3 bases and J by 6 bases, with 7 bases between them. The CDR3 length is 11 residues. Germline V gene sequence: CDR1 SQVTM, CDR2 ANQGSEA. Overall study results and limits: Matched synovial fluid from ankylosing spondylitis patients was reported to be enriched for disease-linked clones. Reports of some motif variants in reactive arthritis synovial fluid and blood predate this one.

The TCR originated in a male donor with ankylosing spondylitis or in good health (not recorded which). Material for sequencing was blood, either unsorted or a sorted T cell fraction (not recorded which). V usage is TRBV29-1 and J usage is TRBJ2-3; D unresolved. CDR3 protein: CSVDPGDTQYF. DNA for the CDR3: TGCAGCGTTGACCCCGGGGATACGCAGTATTTT.